The clone carrying this T cell receptor beta chain was recorded a few times. Its antigen is as yet unknown. The CDR3 loop spans 12 amino acids. Germline V gene lookup returns CDR1 MNHEY and CDR2 SVGEGT. The germline V and J ends were trimmed by 5 bases and 8 bases, with 10 bases remaining between them. This sample is part of a study of T cells after yellow fever vaccination. Study-wide results and limits: Only a minor proportion of clonotypes was detected across both CD4 and CD8 compartments. On re-exposure, the response was weaker but peaked faster, at day 5 versus 15.

For TCR, cDNA came from 5'RACE template switching, which added a universal primer site and UMIs. MiXCR, applied by TCRdb to the 5' RACE reads, yields one record per CDR3 protein. The table lists some 500,000 distinct CDR3 sequences, approximately 12% of them singletons. The chain employs TRBV6-2 or TRBV6-3 and TRBJ2-1, with D perhaps TRBD2 (5 bases). This specimen was PBMCs, taken on the day of the yellow fever booster vaccination. The receptor's source is a man in his thirties or forties who received the YFV17D yellow fever vaccine. The CDR3 protein is CASSNRDHEQFF. DNA for the CDR3: TGTGCCAGCAGTAACCGGGATCATGAGCAGTTCTTC.